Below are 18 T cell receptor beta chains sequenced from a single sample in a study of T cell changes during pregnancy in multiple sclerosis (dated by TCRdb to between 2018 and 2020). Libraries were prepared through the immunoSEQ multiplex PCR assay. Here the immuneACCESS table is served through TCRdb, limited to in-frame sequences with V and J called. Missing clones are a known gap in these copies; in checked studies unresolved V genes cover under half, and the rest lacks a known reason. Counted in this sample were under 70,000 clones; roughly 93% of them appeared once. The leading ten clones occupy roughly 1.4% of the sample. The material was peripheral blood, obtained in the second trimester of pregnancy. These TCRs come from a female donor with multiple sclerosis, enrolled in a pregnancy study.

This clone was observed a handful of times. The CDR3 DNA reads TGTGCCAGCAGTGGGATACAGGGGGCTCACATGAACACTGAAGCTTTCTTT. The encoded protein is CASSGIQGAHMNTEAFF. The V and J genes are TRBV2 and TRBJ1-1; 9 positions match TRBD1. The trim removed 4 bases at V and 0 bases at J, leaving 9 bases unmatched. This CDR3 spans 17 amino acids. Germline values: CDR1 SNHLY, CDR2 FYNNEI.

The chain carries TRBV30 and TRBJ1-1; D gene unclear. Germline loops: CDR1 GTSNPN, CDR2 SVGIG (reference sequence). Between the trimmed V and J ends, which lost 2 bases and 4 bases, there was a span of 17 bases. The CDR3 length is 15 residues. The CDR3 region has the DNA TGTGCCTGGAGTCCCCGGGGTACTACGGGCACTGAAGCTTTCTTT. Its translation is CAWSPRGTTGTEAFF.

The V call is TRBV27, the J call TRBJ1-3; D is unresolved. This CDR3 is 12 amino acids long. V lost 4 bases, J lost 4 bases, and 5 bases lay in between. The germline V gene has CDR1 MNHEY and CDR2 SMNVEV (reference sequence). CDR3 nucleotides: TGTGCCAGCAGTTATCAGGGAAACACCATATATTTT. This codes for CASSYQGNTIYF.

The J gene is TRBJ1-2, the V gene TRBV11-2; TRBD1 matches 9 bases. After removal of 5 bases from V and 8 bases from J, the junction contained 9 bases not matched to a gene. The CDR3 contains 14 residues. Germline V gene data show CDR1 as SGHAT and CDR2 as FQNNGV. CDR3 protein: CASSTDRGAGGYTF. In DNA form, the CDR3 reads TGTGCCAGCAGCACGGACAGGGGAGCCGGCGGCTACACCTTC.

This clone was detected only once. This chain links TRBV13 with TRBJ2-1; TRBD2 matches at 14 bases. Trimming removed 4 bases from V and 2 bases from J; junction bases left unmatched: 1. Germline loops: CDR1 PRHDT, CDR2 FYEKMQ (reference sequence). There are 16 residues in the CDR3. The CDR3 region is CASSWGLAGAYNEQFF. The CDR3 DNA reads TGTGCCAGCAGCTGGGGACTAGCGGGGGCCTACAATGAGCAGTTCTTC. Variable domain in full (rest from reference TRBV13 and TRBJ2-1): AAGVIQSPRHLIKEKRETATLKCYPIPRHDTVYWYQQGPGQDPQFLISFYEKMQSDKGSIPDRFSAQQFSDYHSELNMSSLELGDSALYFCASSWGLAGAYNEQFFGPGTRLTVL.

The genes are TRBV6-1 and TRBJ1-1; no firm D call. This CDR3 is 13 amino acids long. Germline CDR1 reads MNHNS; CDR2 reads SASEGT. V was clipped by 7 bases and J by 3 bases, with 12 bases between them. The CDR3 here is CASNRIIYTEAFF. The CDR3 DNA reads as TGTGCCAGCAATAGAATTATCTACACTGAAGCTTTCTTT.

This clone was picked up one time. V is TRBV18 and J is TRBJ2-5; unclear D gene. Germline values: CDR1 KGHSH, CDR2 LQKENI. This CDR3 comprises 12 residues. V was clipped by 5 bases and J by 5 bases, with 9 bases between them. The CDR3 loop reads CASSTSGETQYF. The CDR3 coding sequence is TGTGCCAGCTCAACCTCCGGGGAGACCCAGTACTTC.

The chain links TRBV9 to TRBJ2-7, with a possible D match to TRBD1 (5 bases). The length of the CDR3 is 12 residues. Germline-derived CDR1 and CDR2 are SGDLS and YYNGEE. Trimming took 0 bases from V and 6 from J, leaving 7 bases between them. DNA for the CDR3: TGTGCCAGCAGCGTAGATAGGGGCGAGCAGTACTTC. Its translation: CASSVDRGEQYF.

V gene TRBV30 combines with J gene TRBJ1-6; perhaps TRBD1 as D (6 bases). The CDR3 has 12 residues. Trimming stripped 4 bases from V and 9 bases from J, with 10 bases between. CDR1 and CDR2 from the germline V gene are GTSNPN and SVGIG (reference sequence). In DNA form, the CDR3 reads TGTGCCTGGAAACGCAGGGGTTCACCCCTCCACTTT. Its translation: CAWKRRGSPLHF.

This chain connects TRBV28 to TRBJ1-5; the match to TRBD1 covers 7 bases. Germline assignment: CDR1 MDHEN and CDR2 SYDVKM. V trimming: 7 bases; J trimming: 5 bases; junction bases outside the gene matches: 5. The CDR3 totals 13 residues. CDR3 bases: TGTGCCAGCATCCGGGACAGCTATCAGCCCCAGCATTTT. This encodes CASIRDSYQPQHF. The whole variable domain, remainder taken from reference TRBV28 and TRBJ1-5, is DVKVTQSSRYLVKRTGEKVFLECVQDMDHENMFWYRQDPGLGLRLIYFSYDVKMKEKGDIPEGYSVSREKKERFSLILESASTNQTSMYLCASIRDSYQPQHFGDGTRLSIL.

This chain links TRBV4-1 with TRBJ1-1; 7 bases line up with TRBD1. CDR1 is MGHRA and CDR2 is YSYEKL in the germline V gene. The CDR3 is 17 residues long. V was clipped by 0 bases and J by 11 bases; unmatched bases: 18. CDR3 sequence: CASSQEPLDRFSYAAFF. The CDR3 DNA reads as TGCGCCAGCAGCCAAGAACCTTTGGACAGGTTTTCTTACGCGGCTTTCTTT.

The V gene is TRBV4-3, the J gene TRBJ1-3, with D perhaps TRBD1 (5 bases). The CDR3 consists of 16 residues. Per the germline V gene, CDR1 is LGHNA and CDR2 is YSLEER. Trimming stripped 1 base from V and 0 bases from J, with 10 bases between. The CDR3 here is CASSQVLTGSGNTIYF. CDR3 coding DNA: TGCGCCAGCAGCCAAGTCTTAACAGGCTCTGGAAACACCATATATTTT.

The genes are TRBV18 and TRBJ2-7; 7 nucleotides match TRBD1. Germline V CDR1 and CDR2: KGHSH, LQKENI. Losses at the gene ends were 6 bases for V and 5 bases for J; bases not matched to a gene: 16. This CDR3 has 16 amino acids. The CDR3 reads CASSPAQGVTLDEQYF. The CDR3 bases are TGTGCCAGCTCCCCGGCCCAGGGGGTAACCCTGGACGAGCAGTACTTC.

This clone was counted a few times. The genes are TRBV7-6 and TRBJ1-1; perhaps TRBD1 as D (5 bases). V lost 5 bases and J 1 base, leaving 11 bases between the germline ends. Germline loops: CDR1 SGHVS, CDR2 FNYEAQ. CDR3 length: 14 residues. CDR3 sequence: CASSRQPSNTEAFF. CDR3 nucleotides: TGTGCCAGCAGCCGACAGCCATCGAACACTGAAGCTTTCTTT.

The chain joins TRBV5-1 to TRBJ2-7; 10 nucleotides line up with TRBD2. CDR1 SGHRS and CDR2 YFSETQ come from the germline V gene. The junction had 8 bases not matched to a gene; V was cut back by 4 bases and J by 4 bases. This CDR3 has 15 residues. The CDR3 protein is CASSLSGGPEYEQYF. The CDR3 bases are TGCGCCAGCAGCCTTAGCGGGGGGCCCGAATACGAGCAGTACTTC.

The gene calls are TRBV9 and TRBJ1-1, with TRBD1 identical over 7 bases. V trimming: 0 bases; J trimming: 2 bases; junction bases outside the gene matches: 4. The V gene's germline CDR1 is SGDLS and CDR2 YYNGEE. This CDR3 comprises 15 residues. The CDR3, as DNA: TGTGCCAGCAGCGTAGGACCAGGGGGTAACACTGAAGCTTTCTTT. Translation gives CASSVGPGGNTEAFF.

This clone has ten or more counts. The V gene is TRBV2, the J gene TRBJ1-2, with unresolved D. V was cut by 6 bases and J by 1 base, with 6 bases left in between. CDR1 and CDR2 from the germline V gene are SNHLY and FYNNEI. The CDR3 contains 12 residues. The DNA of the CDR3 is TGTGCCAGCAGGTCAAATAACTATGGCTACACCTTC. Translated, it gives CASRSNNYGYTF.

This chain's CDR3 is CASSLRLAGASSYEQYF. Written as DNA, the CDR3 is TGTGCCAGCAGCTTAAGGCTAGCGGGGGCGAGCTCCTACGAGCAGTACTTC. This chain links TRBV7-9 with TRBJ2-7, with TRBD2 identical over 10 bases. J was trimmed by 0 bases and V by 2 bases; bases with no gene match: 7. The germline V gene encodes CDR1 SEHNR and CDR2 FQNEAQ (reference sequence). CDR3 length equals 17 residues.